This is a list of T cell receptor beta chains from one sample in a study of CD8+ T cells in alopecia areata. Clones were read by immunoSEQ multiplex PCR, and TCRdb kept only the in-frame ones, dropping some. The sample includes about 180,000 clones, about 55% seen only once; the top ten take 9.5% to 14%. The starting material was CD8+ T cells sorted from blood, obtained at week 24, from a patient treated with tofacitinib. The receptors stem from a human donor with alopecia areata. Each CDR3 is given with its conserved first and last residue. The D gene is left open where the match is weak. The size entry is marked missing in some rows and otherwise reads once, few, many or a size class.

clone size | D gene | J gene | V gene | CDR3 DNA | CDR3 protein
. | . | TRBJ2-2 | TRBV6-5 | TGTGCCAGCAGCTTACAGGGGGGGACCGGGGAGCTGTTTTTT | CASSLQGGTGELFF
. | . | TRBJ1-5 | TRBV6-5 | TGTGCCAGCAGGGAGAGTACGAATCAGCCCCAGCATTTT | CASRESTNQPQHF
. | . | TRBJ2-4 | TRBV4-3 | TGCGCCAGCAGCCAAGATAGAGTAGCCAAAAACATTCAGTACTTC | CASSQDRVAKNIQYF
. | . | TRBJ2-7 | TRBV7-9 | TGTGCCAGCAGCTTATCCGGGGCGGCCTACGAGCAGTACTTC | CASSLSGAAYEQYF
. | . | TRBJ2-3 | TRBV4-3 | TGCGCCAGCAGCCAAGCGGGGGCCCTGGGGGATACGCAGTATTTT | CASSQAGALGDTQYF
. | TRBD2 | TRBJ2-1 | TRBV28 | TGTGCCAGCAGTTTATTGGCCCGGGGGGCTAGCGGGGGAACGAATGAGCAGTTCTTC | CASSLLARGASGGTNEQFF
. | TRBD2 | TRBJ2-7 | TRBV7-2 | TGTGCCAGCAGCCTGGGACTAGGAGACTACGAGCAGTACTTC | CASSLGLGDYEQYF
few | . | TRBJ2-5 | TRBV30 | TGTGCCTGGAGTGTACAGGACAGTCAAGAGACCCAGTACTTC | CAWSVQDSQETQYF
few | . | TRBJ1-1 | TRBV5-6 | TGTGCCAGCAGCTTGGCGCGGACTGAAGCTTTCTTT | CASSLARTEAFF
. | . | TRBJ2-7 | TRBV9 | TGTGCCAGCAGCGTAGATTCGGGGGACGAGCAGTACTTC | CASSVDSGDEQYF
. | . | TRBJ1-6 | TRBV27 | TGTGCCAGCAGGGACGTAGGGTATGATTCACCCCTCCACTTT | CASRDVGYDSPLHF
. | TRBD2 | TRBJ2-3 | TRBV7-6 | TGTGCCAGCAGCTTTGCTAGCGGGGGGAGCACAGATACGCAGTATTTT | CASSFASGGSTDTQYF
. | . | TRBJ2-7 | TRBV13 | TGTGCCAGCAGCACCTCAGGTGTCGAGCAGTACTTC | CASSTSGVEQYF
. | . | TRBJ2-7 | TRBV27 | TGTGCCAGCAGTTTCCCCCACTTCGGACAGTGGGGCGAGCAGTACTTC | CASSFPHFGQWGEQYF
. | TRBD1 | TRBJ1-1 | TRBV27 | TGTGCCAGCAGTGGACGTCTGGCGGGACAGACTAACACTGAAGCTTTCTTT | CASSGRLAGQTNTEAFF
. | TRBD1 | TRBJ2-5 | TRBV29-1 | TGCAGCGTTGAAGATCCGGGACAGGGTGCCTCCGGGGAGACCCAGTACTTC | CSVEDPGQGASGETQYF
. | . | TRBJ1-1 | TRBV13 | TGTGCCAGCAGCAGAGGGGTGGGGAATGAAGCTTTCTTT | CASSRGVGNEAFF
. | TRBD1 | TRBJ1-5 | TRBV5-1 | TGCGCCAGCAGCTTGGGGACAGGAACGGGCAATCAGCCCCAGCATTTT | CASSLGTGTGNQPQHF
few | . | TRBJ2-7 | TRBV10-3 | TGTGCCATCAGCCTTGACAACTACGAGCAGTACTTC | CAISLDNYEQYF
. | . | TRBJ1-1 | TRBV23-1 | TGCGCCAGCAGTCACATCTTGAGGAACACTGAAGCTTTCTTT | CASSHILRNTEAFF
many | . | TRBJ2-7 | TRBV15 | TGTGCCACCAGCAGTCTCTGGGAGAGCGAGCAGTACTTC | CATSSLWESEQYF
once | TRBD1 | TRBJ1-1 | TRBV7-9 | TGTGCCAGCAGCCGCATCGGACAGGGGAACACTGAAGCTTTCTTT | CASSRIGQGNTEAFF
. | . | TRBJ2-5 | TRBV19 | TGTGCCAGTAGTATAGCGGGATCCGAGACCCAGTACTTC | CASSIAGSETQYF
. | TRBD1 | TRBJ2-7 | TRBV29-1 | TGCAGCGTTGAAGCTCCGGGACAGACGACCTACGAGCAGTACTTC | CSVEAPGQTTYEQYF
. | . | TRBJ2-1 | TRBV5-6 | TGTGCCAGCAGCTTGGGCCTACTAGGGCAGGTTGGCGATGAGCAGTTCTTC | CASSLGLLGQVGDEQFF
. | . | TRBJ2-3 | TRBV14 | TGTGCCAGCAGCCTTCCGACTAGCACAGATACGCAGTATTTT | CASSLPTSTDTQYF
. | . | TRBJ2-3 | TRBV25-1 | TGTGCCAGCAGTGAATATGGGAACACAGATACGCAGTATTTT | CASSEYGNTDTQYF
. | . | TRBJ1-2 | TRBV25-1 | TGTGCCAGCGGACGGAGCTCGTATGGCTACACCTTC | CASGRSSYGYTF
few | TRBD2 | TRBJ2-7 | TRBV2 | TGTGCCAGCAGGGAAACTAGCGGGGGTAACTACGAGCAGTACTTC | CASRETSGGNYEQYF
. | . | TRBJ2-7 | TRBV7-2 | TGTGCCAGCAGCCCCTCCCCCTCCTACGAGCAGTACTTC | CASSPSPSYEQYF
. | . | TRBJ1-1 | TRBV4-1 | TGCGCCAGCAGCCTGTCGGACACTGAAGCTTTCTTT | CASSLSDTEAFF
few | . | TRBJ2-1 | TRBV7-8 | TGTGCCAGCAGCTTCAGGAGAATTCGCTACAATGAGCAGTTCTTC | CASSFRRIRYNEQFF
once | TRBD2 | TRBJ2-3 | TRBV4-3 | TGCGCCAGCAGCCAATCCATAGCGGGGGGCACAGATACGCAGTATTTT | CASSQSIAGGTDTQYF
. | . | TRBJ1-2 | TRBV27 | TGTGCCAGCAGAGATCAACAGGGTGAGGGATATGGCTACACCTTC | CASRDQQGEGYGYTF
few | TRBD2 | TRBJ2-2 | TRBV5-5 | TGTGCCAGCAGCTTGACTAGCGGGGGCACCGGGGAGCTGTTTTTT | CASSLTSGGTGELFF
. | . | TRBJ2-1 | TRBV14 | TGTGCCAGCAGCTCCCCAGCGCTTAGCCTGGGGAATGAGCAGTTCTTC | CASSSPALSLGNEQFF
. | TRBD1 | TRBJ2-7 | TRBV6-1 | TGTGCCAGCAGTGAACGCCCCGACAGGGTTCACGAGCAGTACTTC | CASSERPDRVHEQYF
. | . | TRBJ2-3 | TRBV25-1 | TGTGCCAGCAGTGCATTCCTCACAGATACGCAGTATTTT | CASSAFLTDTQYF
. | . | TRBJ1-1 | TRBV7-9 | TGTGCCAGCAGCCCAGGGTTGCCTGAAGCTTTCTTT | CASSPGLPEAFF
. | . | TRBJ1-2 | TRBV13 | TGTGCCAGCACCCAAGGCAGGGGTGATGGCTACACCTTC | CASTQGRGDGYTF
few | . | TRBJ2-7 | TRBV7-8 | TGTGCCAGCAGTAGATCCGGGGTGACCGCTCACGAGCAGTACTTC | CASSRSGVTAHEQYF
. | . | TRBJ1-2 | TRBV30 | TGTGCCTTCTACCAAACAGGGATATCGACAGGCTACACCTTC | CAFYQTGISTGYTF
few | TRBD2 | TRBJ2-1 | TRBV11-2 | TGTGCCAGCACCATGGGGAGAGGACTAGCGGGTTACAATGAGCAGTTCTTC | CASTMGRGLAGYNEQFF
. | TRBD2 | TRBJ2-1 | TRBV7-9 | TGTGCCAGCAGCACCGGGACTAGCGGTGAGCAGTTCTTC | CASSTGTSGEQFF
. | TRBD2 | TRBJ2-7 | TRBV30 | TGTGCCTGGAGTCCGGGAGGTGGGTACGAGCAGTACTTC | CAWSPGGGYEQYF
. | . | TRBJ1-2 | TRBV4-1 | TGCGCCAGCAGCCCCTACTCGGGGGACTATGGCTACACCTTC | CASSPYSGDYGYTF
. | . | TRBJ2-3 | TRBV11-3 | TGTGCCAGCAGCTTAACGGAGATAAACACAGATACGCAGTATTTT | CASSLTEINTDTQYF
. | TRBD2 | TRBJ2-7 | TRBV11-3 | TGTGCCAGCAGCTCCGGGGGGGCCGAGCAGTACTTC | CASSSGGAEQYF
. | TRBD2 | TRBJ2-1 | TRBV19 | TGTGCCACGAAAACTAGCGGGGGGGCCAATGAGCAGTTCTTC | CATKTSGGANEQFF
. | . | TRBJ1-4 | TRBV29-1 | TGCAGCGTTGAGTTGCAGGGAGTTCGGGAAAAACTGTTTTTT | CSVELQGVREKLFF
. | TRBD2 | TRBJ2-3 | TRBV7-6 | TGTGCCAGCAGCGGTCGACTAGCGGGGGGCCGGGATACGCAGTATTTT | CASSGRLAGGRDTQYF
. | TRBD1 | TRBJ1-5 | TRBV27 | TGTGCCAGCAGTGCCTTGGGCAGGGGGCAGGTAGGCAATCAGCCCCAGCATTTT | CASSALGRGQVGNQPQHF